The present TCR delta chain was sequenced within a study of gamma delta lymphoproliferative disorders and STAT genes. Study details: Each gamma-chain library started from at least 50 ng of genomic DNA, using the LymphoTrack Dx TCRG Assay. Delta libraries were made per EuroClonality-NGS working group procedure.

TCRdb called clones anew from the multiplex PCR reads with CATT. The data contain roughly 220 delta-chain clones, about 3.9% of them seen just once; the ten biggest clones take up 97%. As concerns this clone: A read error likely explains this, since a far larger clone differs by one base. Other DNA sequences in the sample encode the same CDR3.

PBMCs from patients and controls supplied the genomic DNA for sequencing. All patient samples were collected while patients were off therapy or before therapy. The CDR3 is made up of 15 amino acids. The germline V gene has CDR1 GEAIGNYY and CDR2 EKD. The TCR sequence derives from a human donor with gamma-delta T-cell large granular lymphocyte leukemia. The chain has TRDV2 and TRDJ1, with D possibly being TRDD3 (6 bases). Sequenced input: blood. CDR3 sequence: CACDTVGDSQQRLIF. CDR3 DNA: TGTGCCTGCGACACCGTAGGGGATTCTCAACAAAGACTCATCTTT.